This T cell receptor (beta chain) came from a study of CD8 T cells in ankylosing spondylitis. Quantitative barcoded 5'-RACE was used to prepare TCR beta libraries. One entry per CDR3 protein results from TCRdb running MiXCR on the 5' RACE reads. The sample has around 770,000 distinct CDR3 sequences; 19% are singletons. This CDR3 spans 15 amino acids. Trimming pared 5 bases from V and 0 bases from J, leaving 13 bases between. Germline values: CDR1 SGDLS, CDR2 YYNGEE. The sample holds a few counts of this clonotype. The antigen remains undetermined. Study-wide points: Reports say disease-linked clones showed up significantly more in matched ankylosing spondylitis synovial fluid. A TCR beta motif of 7 or 8 highly homologous variants appeared characteristic of ankylosing spondylitis blood. CD8+ disease-linked clones were present at relatively low frequencies in blood.

This sequence joins TRBV9 and TRBJ2-3, with TRBD2 as a possible D gene (6 bases). This sequence was found in a male donor with ankylosing spondylitis. The sample comprised blood, either unsorted or a sorted T cell fraction (not recorded which). The CDR3 reads CASRPGGTSTDTQYF. The DNA of the CDR3 is TGTGCCAGCAGACCCGGGGGAACTAGCACAGATACGCAGTATTTT. Using reference TRBV9 and TRBJ2-3 for the parts outside the CDR3, the full variable domain is DSGVTQTPKHLITATGQRVTLRCSPRSGDLSVYWYQQSLDQGLQFLIQYYNGEERAKGNILERFSAQQFPDLHSELNLSSLELGDSALYFCASRPGGTSTDTQYFGPGTRLTVL.